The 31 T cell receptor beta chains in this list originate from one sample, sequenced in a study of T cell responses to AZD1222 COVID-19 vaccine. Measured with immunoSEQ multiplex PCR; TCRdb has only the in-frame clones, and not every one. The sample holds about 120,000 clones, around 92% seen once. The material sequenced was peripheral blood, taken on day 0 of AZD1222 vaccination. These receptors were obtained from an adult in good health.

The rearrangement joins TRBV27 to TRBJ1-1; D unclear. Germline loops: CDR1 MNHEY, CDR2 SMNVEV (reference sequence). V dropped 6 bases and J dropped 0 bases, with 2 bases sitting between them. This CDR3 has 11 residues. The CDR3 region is CASRLNTEAFF. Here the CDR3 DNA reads TGTGCCAGCAGACTGAACACTGAAGCTTTCTTT.

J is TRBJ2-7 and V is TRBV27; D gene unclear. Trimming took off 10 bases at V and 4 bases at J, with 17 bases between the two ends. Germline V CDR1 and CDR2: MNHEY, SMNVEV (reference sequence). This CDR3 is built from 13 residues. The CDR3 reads CATGGGGDYEQYF. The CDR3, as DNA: TGTGCCACCGGCGGCGGCGGAGATTACGAGCAGTACTTC.

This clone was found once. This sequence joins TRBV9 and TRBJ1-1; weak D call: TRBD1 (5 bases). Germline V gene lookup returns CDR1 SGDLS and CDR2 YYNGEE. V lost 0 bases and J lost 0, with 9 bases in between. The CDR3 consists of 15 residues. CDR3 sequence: CASSVGTIMNTEAFF. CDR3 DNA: TGTGCCAGCAGCGTAGGGACAATCATGAACACTGAAGCTTTCTTT.

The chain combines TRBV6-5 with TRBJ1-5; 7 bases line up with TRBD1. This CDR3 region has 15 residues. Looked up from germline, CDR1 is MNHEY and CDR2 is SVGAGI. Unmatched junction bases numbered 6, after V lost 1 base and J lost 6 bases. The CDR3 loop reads CASSYCDRECQPQHF. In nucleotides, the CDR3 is TGTGCCAGCAGTTACTGTGACAGGGAATGTCAGCCCCAGCATTTT.

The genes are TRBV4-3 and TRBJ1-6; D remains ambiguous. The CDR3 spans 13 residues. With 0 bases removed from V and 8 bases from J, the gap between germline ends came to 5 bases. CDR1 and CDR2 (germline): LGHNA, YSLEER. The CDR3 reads CASSQETHSPLHF. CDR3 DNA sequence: TGCGCCAGCAGCCAAGAAACCCATTCACCCCTCCACTTT.

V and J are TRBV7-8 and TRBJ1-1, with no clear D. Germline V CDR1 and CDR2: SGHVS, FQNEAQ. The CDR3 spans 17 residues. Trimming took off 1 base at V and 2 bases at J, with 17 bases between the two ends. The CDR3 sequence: CASSLVPIETGNTEAFF. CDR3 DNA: TGTGCCAGCAGCTTAGTCCCTATCGAGACGGGAAACACTGAAGCTTTCTTT.

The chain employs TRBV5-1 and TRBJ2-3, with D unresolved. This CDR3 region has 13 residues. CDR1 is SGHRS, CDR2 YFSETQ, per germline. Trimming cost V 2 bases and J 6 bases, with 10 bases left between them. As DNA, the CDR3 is TGCGCCAGCAGCTTCTATACTGGGGATACGCAGTATTTT. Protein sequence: CASSFYTGDTQYF.

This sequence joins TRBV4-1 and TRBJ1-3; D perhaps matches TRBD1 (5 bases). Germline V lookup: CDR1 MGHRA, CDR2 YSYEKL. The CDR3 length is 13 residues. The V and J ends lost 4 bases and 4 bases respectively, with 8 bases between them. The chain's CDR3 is CASSRTPGNTIYF. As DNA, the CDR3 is TGCGCCAGCAGCCGGACACCAGGAAACACCATATATTTT.

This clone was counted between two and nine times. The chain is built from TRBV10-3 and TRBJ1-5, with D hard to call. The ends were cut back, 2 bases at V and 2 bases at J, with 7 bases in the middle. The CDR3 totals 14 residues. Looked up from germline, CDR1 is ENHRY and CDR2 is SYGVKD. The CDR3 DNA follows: TGTGCCATCAGTGAGGGACTCGGCAATCAGCCCCAGCATTTT. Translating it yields CAISEGLGNQPQHF.

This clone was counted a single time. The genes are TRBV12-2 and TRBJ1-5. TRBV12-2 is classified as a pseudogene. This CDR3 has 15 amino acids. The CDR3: CASRTHGGSNQPQHF. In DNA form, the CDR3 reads TGTGCAAGTCGCACGCACGGGGGAAGCAATCAGCCCCAGCATTTT.

CDR3 in amino acids: CARRTGANYGYTF. CDR3 bases: TGTGCCAGAAGGACAGGGGCTAACTATGGCTACACCTTC. The J gene is TRBJ1-2, the V gene TRBV2, with TRBD1 identical over 9 bases. CDR3 length: 13 residues. CDR1 SNHLY and CDR2 FYNNEI come from the germline V gene. V was clipped by 9 bases and J by 0 bases; unmatched bases: 2.

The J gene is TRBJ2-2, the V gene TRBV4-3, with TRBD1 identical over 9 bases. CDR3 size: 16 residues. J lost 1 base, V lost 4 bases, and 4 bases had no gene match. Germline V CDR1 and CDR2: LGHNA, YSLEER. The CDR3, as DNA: TGCGCCAGCAGCCTCGGACAGGGGAGGAACACCGGGGAGCTGTTTTTT. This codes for CASSLGQGRNTGELFF.

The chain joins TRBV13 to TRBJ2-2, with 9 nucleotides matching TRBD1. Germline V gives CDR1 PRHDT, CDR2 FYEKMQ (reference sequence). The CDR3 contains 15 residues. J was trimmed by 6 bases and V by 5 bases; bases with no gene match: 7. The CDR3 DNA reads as TGTGCCAGCAGCCCAAGGGACAGGGTCCCCGGGGAGCTGTTTTTT. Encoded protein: CASSPRDRVPGELFF.

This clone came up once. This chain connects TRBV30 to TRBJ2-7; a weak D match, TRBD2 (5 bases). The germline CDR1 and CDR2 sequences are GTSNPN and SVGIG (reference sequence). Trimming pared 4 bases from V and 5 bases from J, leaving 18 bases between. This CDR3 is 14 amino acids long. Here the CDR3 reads CAWNPASRVHEQYF. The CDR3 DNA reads TGTGCCTGGAACCCAGCTTCGCGGGTCCACGAGCAGTACTTC.

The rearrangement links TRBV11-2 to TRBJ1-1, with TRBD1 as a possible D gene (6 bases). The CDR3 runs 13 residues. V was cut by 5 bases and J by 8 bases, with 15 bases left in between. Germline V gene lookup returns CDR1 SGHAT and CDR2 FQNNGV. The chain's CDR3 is CASSTSGTFEAFF. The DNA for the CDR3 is TGTGCCAGCAGCACCTCCGGGACATTCGAAGCTTTCTTT. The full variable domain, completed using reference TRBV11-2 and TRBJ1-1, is EAGVAQSPRYKIIEKRQSVAFWCNPISGHATLYWYQQILGQGPKLLIQFQNNGVVDDSQLPKDRFSAERLKGVDSTLKIQPAKLEDSAVYLCASSTSGTFEAFFGQGTRLTVV.

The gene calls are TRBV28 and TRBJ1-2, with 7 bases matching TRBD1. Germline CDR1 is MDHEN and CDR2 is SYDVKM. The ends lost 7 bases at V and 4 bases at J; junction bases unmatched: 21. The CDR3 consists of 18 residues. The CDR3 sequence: CASIPLPGGHNQSYGYTF. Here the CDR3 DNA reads TGTGCCAGCATCCCTCTGCCAGGGGGACATAACCAAAGCTATGGCTACACCTTC.

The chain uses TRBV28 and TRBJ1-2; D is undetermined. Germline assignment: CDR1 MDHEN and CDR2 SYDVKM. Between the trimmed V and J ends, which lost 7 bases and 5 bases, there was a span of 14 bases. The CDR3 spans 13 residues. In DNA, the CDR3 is TGTGCCAGCAAACCAACGCTAAAATATGGCTACACCTTC. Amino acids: CASKPTLKYGYTF.

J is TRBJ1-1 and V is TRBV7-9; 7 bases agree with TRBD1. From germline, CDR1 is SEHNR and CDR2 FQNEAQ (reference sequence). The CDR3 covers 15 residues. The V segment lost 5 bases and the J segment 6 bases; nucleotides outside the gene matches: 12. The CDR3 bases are TGTGCCAGCAGCCCACCGGGGAGACAGGGATCTGAAGCTTTCTTT. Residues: CASSPPGRQGSEAFF.

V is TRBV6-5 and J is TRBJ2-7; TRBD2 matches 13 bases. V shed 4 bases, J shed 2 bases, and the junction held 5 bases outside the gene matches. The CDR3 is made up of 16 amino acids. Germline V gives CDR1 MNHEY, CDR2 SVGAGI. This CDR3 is CASSLRTSGSPYEQYF. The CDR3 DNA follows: TGTGCCAGCAGTTTGCGGACTAGCGGGAGCCCCTACGAGCAGTACTTC.

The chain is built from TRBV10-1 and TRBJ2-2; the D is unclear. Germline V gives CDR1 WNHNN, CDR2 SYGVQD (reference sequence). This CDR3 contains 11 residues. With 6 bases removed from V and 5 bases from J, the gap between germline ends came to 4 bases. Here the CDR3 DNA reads TGCGCCAGCAGCCAAACCGGGGAGCTGTTTTTT. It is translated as CASSQTGELFF.

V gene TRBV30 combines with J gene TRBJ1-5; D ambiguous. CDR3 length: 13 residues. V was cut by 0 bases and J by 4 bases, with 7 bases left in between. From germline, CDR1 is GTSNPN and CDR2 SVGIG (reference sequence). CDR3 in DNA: TGTGCCTGGAGTGTAAGTGGTAATCAGCCCCAGCATTTT. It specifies CAWSVSGNQPQHF. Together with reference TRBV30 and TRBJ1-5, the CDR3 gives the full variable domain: SQTIHQWPATLVQPVGSPLSLECTVEGTSNPNLYWYRQAAGRGLQLLFYSVGIGQISSEVPQNLSASRPQDRQFILSSKKLLLSDSGFYLCAWSVSGNQPQHFGDGTRLSIL.

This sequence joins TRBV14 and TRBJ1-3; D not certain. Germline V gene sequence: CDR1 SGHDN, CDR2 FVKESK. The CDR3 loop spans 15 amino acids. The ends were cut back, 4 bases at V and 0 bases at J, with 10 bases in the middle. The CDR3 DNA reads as TGTGCCAGCAGCCGTTTTTGGGACTCTGGAAACACCATATATTTT. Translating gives CASSRFWDSGNTIYF.

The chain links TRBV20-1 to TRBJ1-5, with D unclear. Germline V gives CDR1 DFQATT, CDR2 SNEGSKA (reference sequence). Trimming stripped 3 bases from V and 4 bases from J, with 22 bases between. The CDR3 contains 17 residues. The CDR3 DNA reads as TGCAGTGCTAGTTTAGGGCGCCAGACTTCGGGGAATCAGCCCCAGCATTTT. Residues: CSASLGRQTSGNQPQHF.

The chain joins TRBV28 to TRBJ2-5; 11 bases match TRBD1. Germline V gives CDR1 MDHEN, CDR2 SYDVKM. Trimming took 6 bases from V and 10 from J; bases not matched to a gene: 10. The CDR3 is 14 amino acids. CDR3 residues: CASRDRGLPGGQYF. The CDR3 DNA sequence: TGTGCCAGCAGGGACAGGGGGCTCCCCGGGGGCCAGTACTTC.

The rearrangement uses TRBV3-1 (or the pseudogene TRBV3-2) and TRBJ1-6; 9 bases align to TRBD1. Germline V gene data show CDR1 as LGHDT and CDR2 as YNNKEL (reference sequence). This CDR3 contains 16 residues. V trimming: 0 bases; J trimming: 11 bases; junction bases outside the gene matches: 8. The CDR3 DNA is TGTGCCAGCAGCCAAGAGAGGGGGACAGGGAGAGCACCCCTCCACTTT. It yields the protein CASSQERGTGRAPLHF.

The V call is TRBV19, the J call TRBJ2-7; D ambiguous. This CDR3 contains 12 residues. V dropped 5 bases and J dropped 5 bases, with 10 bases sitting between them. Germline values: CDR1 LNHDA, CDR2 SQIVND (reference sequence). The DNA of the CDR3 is TGTGCCAGTAGTCCCCGGGCGGACGAGCAGTACTTC. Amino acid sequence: CASSPRADEQYF.

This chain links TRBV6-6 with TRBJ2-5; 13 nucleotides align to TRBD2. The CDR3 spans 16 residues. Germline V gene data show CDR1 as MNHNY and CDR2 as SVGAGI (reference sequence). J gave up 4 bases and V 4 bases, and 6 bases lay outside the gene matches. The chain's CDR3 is CASSSGLAGAGETQYF. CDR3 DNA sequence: TGTGCCAGCAGTTCTGGACTAGCGGGGGCTGGAGAGACCCAGTACTTC.

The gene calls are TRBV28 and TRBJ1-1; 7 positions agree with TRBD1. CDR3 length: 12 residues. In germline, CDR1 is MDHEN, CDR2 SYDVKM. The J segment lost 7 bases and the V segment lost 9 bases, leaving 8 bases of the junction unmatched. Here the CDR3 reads CASAGGRNEAFF. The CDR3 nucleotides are TGTGCCAGTGCAGGGGGTAGGAATGAAGCTTTCTTT. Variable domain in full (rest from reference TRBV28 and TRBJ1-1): DVKVTQSSRYLVKRTGEKVFLECVQDMDHENMFWYRQDPGLGLRLIYFSYDVKMKEKGDIPEGYSVSREKKERFSLILESASTNQTSMYLCASAGGRNEAFFGQGTRLTVV.

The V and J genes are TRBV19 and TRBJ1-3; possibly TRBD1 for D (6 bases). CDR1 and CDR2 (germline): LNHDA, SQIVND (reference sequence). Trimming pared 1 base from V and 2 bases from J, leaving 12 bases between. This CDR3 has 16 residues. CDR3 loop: CASSIVGHNTGNTIYF. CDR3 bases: TGTGCCAGTAGTATAGTGGGACATAACACTGGAAACACCATATATTTT.

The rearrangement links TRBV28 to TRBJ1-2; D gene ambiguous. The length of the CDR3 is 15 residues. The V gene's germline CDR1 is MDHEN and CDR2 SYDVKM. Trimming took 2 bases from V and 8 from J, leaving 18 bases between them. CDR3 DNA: TGTGCCAGCAGTTTAAGTTCGGCGGCGCCGCGAGGCTACACCTTC. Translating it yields CASSLSSAAPRGYTF.

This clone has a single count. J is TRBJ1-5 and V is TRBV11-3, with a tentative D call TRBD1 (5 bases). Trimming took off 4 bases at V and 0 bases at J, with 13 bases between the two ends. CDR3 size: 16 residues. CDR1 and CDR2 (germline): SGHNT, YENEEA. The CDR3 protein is CASSSVTAYSNQPQHF. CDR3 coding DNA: TGTGCCAGCAGCTCGGTGACAGCCTATAGCAATCAGCCCCAGCATTTT. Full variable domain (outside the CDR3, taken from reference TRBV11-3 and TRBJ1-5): EAGVVQSPRYKIIEKKQPVAFWCNPISGHNTLYWYLQNLGQGPELLIRYENEEAVDDSQLPKDRFSAERLKGVDSTLKIQPAELGDSAVYLCASSSVTAYSNQPQHFGDGTRLSIL.